The entry below gives a single TCR beta chain sequence along with its context. This sample stems from a study of blood T cells in healthy people across ages. Healthy Caucasian individuals from Russia aged roughly 6 to 95 served as donors. Using a J-beta primer mix together with a sample-barcoded 5' primer, a second PCR was run for roughly 6 to 12 cycles. TCRdb passed the 5' RACE reads through MiXCR, listing each CDR3 protein once. Of some 1.1 million distinct CDR3 sequences listed, about two fifths were seen once; the top ten hold approximately 14%. Trimming removed 5 bases from V and 7 bases from J, with 18 bases in between. The V gene's germline CDR1 is SGHVS and CDR2 FQNEAQ. The CDR3 runs 16 residues.

The source of this sequence is a man younger than 35 in good health. The chain carries TRBV7-8 and TRBJ1-6, with D possibly matching TRBD1 (6 bases). Sequenced input: blood. CDR3 coding DNA: TGTGCCAGCAGCCTCCTCGAGGGGGGGAACAATTCACCCCTCCACTTT. Translated, it gives CASSLLEGGNNSPLHF.